The TCR beta chain described here comes from a study of response to subunit inactivated influenza vaccine. Trimming cost V 4 bases and J 4 bases, with 16 bases left between them. The CDR3 loop spans 15 amino acids. Germline CDR1 is SGHRS and CDR2 is YFSETQ. In this sample, this clonotype turned up a few times. The antigen is unknown. TCRdb re-analysed the RT-PCR reads in MiXCR, keeping a single row per CDR3 protein. The repertoire has 500,000 to 550,000 distinct CDR3 sequences, about 7.6% of them found once; the top ten carry 10% to 15%. The study's findings and limits: Few additional T cells are recruited per seasonal influenza vaccination, authors suggested.

The clonotype comes from a man aged 45 to 70 who received an inactivated influenza vaccine. The input for sequencing was PBMCs from blood, taken less than 30 months after vaccination. The rearrangement joins TRBV5-1 to TRBJ2-3, with D possibly matching TRBD2 (6 bases). The CDR3 loop reads CASSLAGGGADTQYF. The CDR3 bases are TGCGCCAGCAGCCTGGCCGGCGGAGGGGCAGATACGCAGTATTTT.